This T cell receptor (beta chain) derives from a study of cytomegalovirus exposure and HLA in healthy donors (TCRdb year 2017). Looking at the study overall: In an earlier analysis of about 560 of the donors, 250 to 300 Gb of sequence data and 117 million unique TCR beta sequences from about 179 million T cells were reported. Approximately 300 gigabases of sequencing data and around 80 million unique TCR sequences made up an early release that covered 500 to 650 HLA-typed donors. Of the roughly 410 genotyped donors, 65% to 90% were placed in the genetic ancestry cluster associated with self-reported Caucasian donors. The aim of the study was to test whether cataloging public T cell receptors could identify signatures of past pathogen exposure. The T cell repertoires of about 700 subjects were profiled by immunosequencing and related to cytomegalovirus serostatus. A separate validation cohort of roughly 120 different subjects was used in addition to the approximately 670-subject first cohort. High-throughput TCR immunosequencing, statistical association of individual TCRs with disease status, and machine learning were combined to predict cytomegalovirus infection status. A later analysis re-analyzed previously published TCR beta repertoires from roughly 630 donors and added high-resolution HLA genotyping to study TCR occurrence patterns. The later analysis used no new phenotypic data to find candidate immune exposures, relying instead on TCR beta sequences and their occurrence across donors. An earlier analysis of approximately 500 of the donors applied high-throughput TCR beta sequencing to assess whether each TCR beta V gene segment acted as functional or pseudogenic. Donor age, sex, ethnicity and CMV serostatus were compiled together with the repertoire data. In a later genetic analysis, genome-wide SNP genotypes for about three fifths of the roughly 670 donors were used, and that subset was treated as a discovery cohort. Every discovery cohort repertoire had been produced on one sequencing platform. HLA typing included class I and class II loci at four-digit resolution. The number of typed donors differed by locus: roughly 620-640 for A, B, C, DRB1 and DQB1; approximately 540 for DQA1; 606 for DPA1; and about 450 for DPB1. Roughly five DR-DQ haplotypes were handled as single units for association and clustering, since linkage in the cohort was strong. Among under 450 genotyped donors of the cohort, an average of 235,054 unique TCR beta nucleotide sequences were sequenced per donor, roughly 20% of them non-productive.

Based on the germline V gene, the CDR1 and CDR2 sequences are SGHTA and FQGTGA. Spanning cysteine to phenylalanine, the CDR3 consists of 14 amino acids. CDR3 DNA only is kept here, 42 bases in frame from base 1. Trimming takes 2 bases from V and 2 bases from J, and the germline ends sit 9 bases apart. What the research found in general, with its limitations: A later analysis reported that several top co-occurrence clusters appeared linked to parvovirus B19, influenza, CMV and Epstein-Barr virus. The study gave a list of roughly 150 TCR beta chains associated with cytomegalovirus. Some IMGT-functional V segments, including TRBV6-2 and TRBV6-3, could not be distinguished by the 87-base-pair reads and were therefore excluded. Compared with the approximately 670-donor mean, donors in an Asian-associated ancestry cluster had fewer N-insertions in productive TCRs, according to a later genetic analysis. Presence/absence analyses assumed roughly uniform sequencing depth across donors, an assumption that may not hold. Correlated functional status among segregating V segments might reflect linkage disequilibrium, but an unknown experimental factor could not be ruled out. The cohort was sequenced for TCR beta chains only, and without alpha or paired-chain data the features that could be detected were limited. The sequencing pipeline was judged likely to have produced a cluster of highly shared sequence variants as a technical artifact. A later analysis associated 16,951 TCR beta sequences with specific HLA alleles at a false discovery rate of 0.05. According to the authors, the approach could potentially be generalized to other disease states and immunological phenotypes. In vitro tests confirmed that a few of the cytomegalovirus-associated TCR beta chains recognize cytomegalovirus antigens. In an earlier analysis of 450 to 750 of the donors, most TCR beta V segments appeared in productive rearrangements about 87% or about 30% of the time, broadly matching IMGT annotations. In a later analysis, TCR association rates were found to vary across HLA loci, with the most associated TCRs seen for DRB1 alleles and the fewest for HLA-C alleles. A further reported finding was that TCR beta sequences accurately predicted the HLA-A and HLA-B alleles for most subjects in the first cohort. Cytomegalovirus status was reported to be diagnosed by the classifier with high specificity and sensitivity in both the original and validation cohorts. According to a later analysis, most CMV-associated TCR beta chains appeared to be HLA-restricted, and the HLA associations seemed to be driven largely by CMV exposure. Because HLA typing was unavailable for some donors at each locus, only the typed subset was used in association tests. Because counts were too low, about 15 rarely observed V segments, including chromosome 9 orphons, were left out of the earlier analysis of over 550 of the donors. Strong co-occurrence of HLA alleles, especially DR and DQ, made assigning TCR associations to individual alleles difficult. Immune exposure information for the cohort was limited to CMV serostatus. Across donors, most TCR sequences were observed very rarely, whereas some public TCRs were present in many individuals. An association between a missense DCLRE1C variant and V-gene and J-gene trimming of TCR beta chains was found in a later genetic analysis and replicated in an independent cohort. A later analysis found that HLA-associated TCR beta chains were more clonally expanded and had lower generation probabilities than equally common non-associated chains.

This clone has only a few counts. The specificity of this receptor is unknown. Within one base of it there is no much larger clone, and no base qualities were kept. The cohort comprised some 700 healthy bone marrow donors. At the time of sampling, every cohort member was nominally healthy, though immune exposures that went unrecorded were likely present. The donor tested CMV seronegative and was one of the 352 seronegative cohort members. A peripheral blood sample was collected from each donor, and TCR beta sequencing was performed on peripheral blood mononuclear cells. The Qiagen DNeasy Blood Extraction Kit was used to extract genomic DNA from the blood cell samples. Library creation used the immunoSEQ multiplex PCR assay. For the multiplex PCR, a mixture combining 60 forward primers for TCR Vbeta segments and 13 reverse primers for TCR Jbeta segments was used. Amplification of the CDR3 region of rearranged TCR beta genes was performed with a multiplex PCR assay on genomic DNA. The amplified TCR beta libraries were sequenced on the Illumina HiSeq System as 87-base-pair reads. As for the authors' bioinformatics: In a later analysis, tens of millions of unique TCR beta chains were counted across the 650 to 700 repertoires, and around 11 million of these chains were shared by at least two donors. Raw reads were error-corrected and collapsed into unique sequences by a nearest-neighbor algorithm in which closely related sequences were merged to remove PCR and sequencing errors. To assign V, D and J gene segments, CDR3 sequences were aligned to IMGT reference sequences. For a sequence to be retained, a match of at least six nucleotides to both a V gene segment and a J gene segment was required. A rearrangement counted as productive if the CDR3 had no stop codons and remained in frame with V and J, and every other rearrangement counted as non-productive. CDR3 was defined by IMGT convention, running from the second conserved V-encoded cysteine to the conserved J-encoded phenylalanine. In an earlier analysis of just under 600 of the donors, sequences lacking an unambiguous match to a single V gene segment were excluded. In an earlier analysis of several hundred of the donors, V segments were called functional above 56.7% productive rearrangements and were called segregating when the between-donor standard deviation exceeded 5%. To diagnose cytomegalovirus status from the catalog of TCR beta chain sequences, a statistical classification framework was built. V and J gene assignment, in a later analysis, came from comparing TCR nucleotide sequences with IMGT/GENE-DB human TR gene sequences. The TCRdist pipeline was used in a later analysis to assign CDR3 sequences and most-parsimonious VDJ recombination scenarios. In a later analysis, every TCR beta chain was defined by the combination of its CDR3 amino acid sequence and its V-gene family, and reads without a unique V-gene family were dropped. To address suspected cross-contamination and a sequencing artifact, a later analysis removed 550 to 750 highly shared, low-generation-probability nucleotide sequences. In a later analysis, a clonal expansion index was calculated for each public chain from normalized within-repertoire ranks of inferred template counts. A later analysis computed generation probabilities with a VDJ recombination model fitted to out-of-frame rearrangements, and checked the results against IGoR. A later analysis scored TCR-TCR, TCR-HLA and TCR-CMV co-occurrence with hypergeometric tests, applying a repertoire-size bias correction to TCR pairs. False discovery rates were estimated in a later analysis by permuting HLA or CMV assignments 20 times. In a later analysis, co-occurring TCRs were grouped using DBSCAN, with TCRdist sequence similarity added in when clustering inside HLA-allele-positive subsets. Co-occurrence clustering excluded repertoires with fewer than 30,000 or more than 120,000 public chains, plus five with anomalous nucleotide sharing. TCRdb re-hosts the immuneACCESS table, in-frame sequences only. Its copies lack some clones; in the studies checked, an unresolved V gene accounts for under half of them, and the cause for the rest is not known. V and J calls and clone size are copied from that table; D and trimming were computed from the DNA. The sample includes approximately 130,000 clones, with 60% to 85% observed a single time. The ten largest clones capture about 3.4% of the sample.

The sequence was collected from a man aged 25-45 years in good health and CMV-seronegative. Sequences were obtained from PBMCs. Recombination joined TRBV7-3 with TRBJ1-1; TRBD1 could be the D gene, as 6 bases match. The DNA is TGTGCCAGCAGCTTAGGGGGCCTTAACACTGAAGCTTTCTTT. Its protein is CASSLGGLNTEAFF.